This TCR beta chain was captured in a study of blood T cells in healthy people across ages. At least 5 micrograms of total RNA were extracted per sample. A second PCR of 7 to 11 cycles used a sample-barcoded 5' primer and a J-beta primer mix. MiXCR, applied by TCRdb to the 5' RACE reads, yields one record per CDR3 protein. The table has about 780,000 distinct CDR3 sequences, 35% to 60% seen once. In germline, CDR1 is DFQATT, CDR2 SNEGSKA (reference sequence). The CDR3 runs to 17 residues. After removal of 0 bases from V and 4 bases from J, the junction contained 10 bases not matched to a gene. The chain joins TRBV20-1 to TRBJ2-4, with 9 bases fitting TRBD2. The receptor's source is a man older than 75 in good health. The sequenced sample consisted of blood. CDR3: CSARDVGAGGGKNIQYF. CDR3 DNA sequence: TGCAGTGCTAGAGATGTAGGAGCGGGAGGCGGAAAAAACATTCAGTACTTC.